The rows below give T cell receptor beta chains drawn from one sample of a study of identical twins. MiXCR was run by TCRdb on the 5' RACE reads, yielding one entry per CDR3 protein. Among roughly 770,000 distinct CDR3 sequences, approximately 18% were seen once, and the ten largest hold around 13%. The sample was also reused in another study, on T cells expressing NK-cell markers.

The sample comprised PBMCs. The source is a woman younger than 35 in good health. Both conserved end residues are part of each CDR3. D genes are given only for firm matches. Clone sizes are given selectively: once, few, many, or a class where the clone is expanded.

>NA|NA|TRBJ2-1|TRBV25-1
TGTGCCAGCAGTGAATATTGGAGCTCCTACAATGAGCAGTTCTTC
CASSEYWSSYNEQFF
>many|TRBD1|TRBJ1-2|TRBV7-2
TGTGCCAGCAGCTTAGAATGGGCACAGGGGGTCTACACCTTC
CASSLEWAQGVYTF
>many|NA|TRBJ1-1|TRBV6-5
TGTGCCAGCAGCCGTAGGAACACTGAAGCTTTCTTT
CASSRRNTEAFF
>NA|TRBD2|TRBJ2-1|TRBV6-2/TRBV6-3
TGTGCCAGCAGTTACGATCGTTCCGCTAGCGGGATAAGCTCCTACAATGAGCAGTTCTTC
CASSYDRSASGISSYNEQFF
>few|NA|TRBJ2-1|TRBV20-1
TGCAGTGCTAGTGCCGGACGAAGCTCCTACAATGAGCAGTTCTTC
CSASAGRSSYNEQFF
>few|NA|TRBJ2-1|TRBV6-1
TGTGCCAGCAGCCCCCGTGAAGCCGGTAGGGGGATTGAGCAGTTCTTC
CASSPREAGRGIEQFF
>few|NA|TRBJ2-1|TRBV14
TGTGCCAGCAGCCCCGAACCGCATGAGCAGTTCTTC
CASSPEPHEQFF
>NA|TRBD1|TRBJ2-5|TRBV7-6
TGTGCCAGCAGCTTAGTCACAGGGGTACCCCCCCCGCCCCAGTACTTC
CASSLVTGVPPPPQYF
>NA|NA|TRBJ1-2|TRBV21-1
TGTGCCAGCAGCAGACAGAGAAGAACTAACTATGGCTACACCTTC
CASSRQRRTNYGYTF
>NA|NA|TRBJ1-4|TRBV7-9
TGTGCCAGCAGCTTAGACGGCAGACCAACTAATGAAAAACTGTTTTTT
CASSLDGRPTNEKLFF
>NA|TRBD1|TRBJ1-5|TRBV12-3/TRBV12-4
TGTGCCAGCAGTTTCTGGGACAGATATAGCAATCAGCCCCAGCATTTT
CASSFWDRYSNQPQHF
>few|NA|TRBJ2-1|TRBV27
TGTGCCAGCAGCCTTCGACTAGTACCAAGGTGGGAGCAGTTCTTC
CASSLRLVPRWEQFF
>few|TRBD2|TRBJ2-1|TRBV5-6
TGTGCCAGCAGCCCCGGGACTAGCGGGGGGAGAAATGAGCAGTTCTTC
CASSPGTSGGRNEQFF
>few|NA|TRBJ2-7|TRBV7-9
TGTGCCAGCTGGAGGGAAGGCGAGCAGTACTTC
CASWREGEQYF
>few|TRBD2|TRBJ2-1|TRBV12-3/TRBV12-4
TGTGCCAGCAGTTCCGTCAGCCCGGGACTAGTTCGATACAATGAGCAGTTCTTC
CASSSVSPGLVRYNEQFF
>few|TRBD1|TRBJ2-7|TRBV20-1
TGCAGTGCTAGAGGGACAGGCGAGCAGTACTTC
CSARGTGEQYF
>many|NA|TRBJ1-5|TRBV20-1
TGCAGTGCTAGAGATCGGCGGGGGCATCAGCCCCAGCATTTT
CSARDRRGHQPQHF
>few|NA|TRBJ2-7|TRBV5-1
TGCGCCAGCGCTATGACAGTAGCGTCTTCCGAGCAGTACTTC
CASAMTVASSEQYF
>few|NA|TRBJ1-2|TRBV12-3/TRBV12-4
TGTGCCAGCAGGCCCAGGGTGGATTATGGCTACACCTTC
CASRPRVDYGYTF
>NA|NA|TRBJ2-7|TRBV12-3/TRBV12-4
TGTGCCAGCAGTCGACAGGTTTACGAGCAGTACTTC
CASSRQVYEQYF
>few|NA|TRBJ1-2|TRBV20-1
TGCAGTGCTAGAGATCCCGGGACAACCAATGGCTACACCTTC
CSARDPGTTNGYTF
>NA|TRBD1|TRBJ1-1|TRBV9
TGTGCCAGCAGCGTAGGAGGGGACAGGGGCTGGAGTGCGCAAGCTTTCTTT
CASSVGGDRGWSAQAFF
>NA|TRBD2|TRBJ2-7|TRBV18
TGTGCCAGCTCACCTACTAGCGACTACGAGCAGTACTTC
CASSPTSDYEQYF
>NA|NA|TRBJ2-2|TRBV13
TGTGCCAGCAGCTTTTACTTCACCGGGGAGCTGTTTTTT
CASSFYFTGELFF
>NA|NA|TRBJ2-6|TRBV7-8
TGTGCCAGCAGCTCCCCGGGACGGATGTCCTCTGGGGCCAACGTCCTGACTTTC
CASSSPGRMSSGANVLTF
>NA|TRBD1|TRBJ2-7|TRBV6-5
TGTGCCAGCAGTTTCTTGGGACAGCCTTCCTCTACTTACGAGCAGTACTTC
CASSFLGQPSSTYEQYF
>NA|NA|TRBJ2-7|TRBV5-8
TGTGCCAGCAGCCATTTTCGGGGAATTCGCTCCTACGAGCAGAACTTC
CASSHFRGIRSYEQNF
>few|TRBD2|TRBJ2-1|TRBV20-1
TGCAGTGCTAGTCCCGGGGGGGATGAGCAGTTCTTC
CSASPGGDEQFF
>NA|NA|TRBJ2-1|TRBV20-1
TGCAGTGCTAGGAGGGATTACAATGAGCAGTTCTTC
CSARRDYNEQFF
>few|TRBD1|TRBJ2-5|TRBV4-1
TGCGCCAGCAGCCAGCCGGACAGGCCTGGCCAAGAGACCCAGTACTTC
CASSQPDRPGQETQYF
>NA|TRBD2|TRBJ2-1|TRBV9
TGTGCCAGCAGCGTCCCCAGGGGGGAATCTAGCGGGGGGTACAATGAGCAGTTCTTC
CASSVPRGESSGGYNEQFF
>few|NA|TRBJ1-4|TRBV6-1
TGTGCCAGCAGAAGGGACGGGTTTTCTAATGAAAAACTGTTTTTT
CASRRDGFSNEKLFF
>few|TRBD1|TRBJ2-7|TRBV10-3
TGTGCCATCAGTGATGACAGGGGGGTTGGAGAGCAGTACTTC
CAISDDRGVGEQYF
>few|NA|TRBJ1-1|TRBV20-1
TGCAGTGCTAATCCTTTACAGGGTGGGACTGAAGCTTTCTTT
CSANPLQGGTEAFF
>once|NA|TRBJ2-5|TRBV20-1
TGCAGTGCTAGGGCCGACGGAGAGACCCAGTACTTC
CSARADGETQYF
>few|NA|TRBJ1-6|TRBV7-2
TGTGCCAGCAGCTTAGCTAACGTAGGTTCACCCCTCCACTTT
CASSLANVGSPLHF
>NA|NA|TRBJ1-1|TRBV7-6
TGTGCCAGCAGCTTTCGAGTAGGATTGAACACTGAAGCTTTCTTT
CASSFRVGLNTEAFF
>NA|NA|TRBJ2-1|TRBV29-1
TGCAGCGTAGGTGAAGGGCCTTACAATGAGCAGTTCTTC
CSVGEGPYNEQFF
>NA|NA|TRBJ1-4|TRBV12-3/TRBV12-4
TGTGCCAGCAGTGGGATCCAGGGTAATAATGAAAAACTGTTTTTT
CASSGIQGNNEKLFF
>NA|TRBD2|TRBJ2-3|TRBV29-1
TGCAGCGTCCAGACTAGCATGACCGAATCAGATACGCAGTATTTT
CSVQTSMTESDTQYF
>few|TRBD1|TRBJ2-7|TRBV7-6
TGTGCCAGCAGCTTGGACGGGACAGACTACGAGCAGTACTTC
CASSLDGTDYEQYF
>few|NA|TRBJ2-1|TRBV29-1
TGCAGCGTTGGAGGCCAGGGGTTCAATGAGCAGTTCTTC
CSVGGQGFNEQFF
>many|NA|TRBJ2-5|TRBV20-1
TGCAGTGCTAGTTTCGGGTCTGCCGCAGGGTGGGAGTTCGAGACCCAGTACTTC
CSASFGSAAGWEFETQYF